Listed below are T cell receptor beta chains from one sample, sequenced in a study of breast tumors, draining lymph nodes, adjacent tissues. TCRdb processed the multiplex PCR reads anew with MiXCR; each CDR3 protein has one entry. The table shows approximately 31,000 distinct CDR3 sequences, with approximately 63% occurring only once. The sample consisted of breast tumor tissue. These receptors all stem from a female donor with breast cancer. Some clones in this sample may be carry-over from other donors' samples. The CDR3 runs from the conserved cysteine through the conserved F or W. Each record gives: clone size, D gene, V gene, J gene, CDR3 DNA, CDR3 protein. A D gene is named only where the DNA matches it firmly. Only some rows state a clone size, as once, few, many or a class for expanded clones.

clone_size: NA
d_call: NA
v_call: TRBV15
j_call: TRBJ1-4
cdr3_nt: TGTGCCACCAGCAGAGATACTCCTCCCCCGCGTGAAAAACTGTTTTTT
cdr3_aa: CATSRDTPPPREKLFF

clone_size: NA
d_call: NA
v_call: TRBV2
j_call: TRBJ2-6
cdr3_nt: TGTGCCAGCAGTGCACAGAGCTCTGGGGCCAACGTCCTGACTTTC
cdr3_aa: CASSAQSSGANVLTF

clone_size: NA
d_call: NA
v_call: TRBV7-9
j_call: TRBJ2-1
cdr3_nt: TGTGCCAGCAGCTTAGAGAGGTTAGATGAGCAGTTCTTC
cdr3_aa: CASSLERLDEQFF

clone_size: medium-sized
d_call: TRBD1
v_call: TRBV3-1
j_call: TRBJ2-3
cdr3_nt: TGTGCCAGCAGCCTCCCCGGCGTAGGGGGCGATACGCAGTATTTT
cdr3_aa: CASSLPGVGGDTQYF

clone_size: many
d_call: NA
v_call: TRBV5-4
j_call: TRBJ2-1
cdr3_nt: TGTGCCAGCAGCCCGGCCTCATTGGGGCGAAATGAGCAGTTCTTC
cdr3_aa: CASSPASLGRNEQFF

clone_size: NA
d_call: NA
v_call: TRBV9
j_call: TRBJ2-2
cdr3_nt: TGTGCCAGCAGCGTAGGGGAGACCTTTCGGGCCGGGGAGCTGTTTTTT
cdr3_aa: CASSVGETFRAGELFF

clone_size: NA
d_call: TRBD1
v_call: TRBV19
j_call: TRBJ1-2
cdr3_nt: TGTGCCAGCCTGACAGGGGTCTATGGCTACACCTTC
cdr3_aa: CASLTGVYGYTF

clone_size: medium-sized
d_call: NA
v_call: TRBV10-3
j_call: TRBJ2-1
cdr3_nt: TGTGCCATCAGTGAAGGCTCCTACAATGAGCAGTTCTTC
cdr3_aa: CAISEGSYNEQFF

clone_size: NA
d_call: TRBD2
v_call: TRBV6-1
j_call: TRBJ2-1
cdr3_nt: TGTGCCAGTAGGCAAGCGAGCGGGAGCTCCTACAATGAGCAGTTCTTC
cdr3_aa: CASRQASGSSYNEQFF

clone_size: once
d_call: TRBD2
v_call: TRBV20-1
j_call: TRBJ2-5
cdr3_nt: TGCAGTGCTAGAGATGCCGCCGGGACTAGCGGGGTCACCCAAGAGACCCAGTACTTC
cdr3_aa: CSARDAAGTSGVTQETQYF

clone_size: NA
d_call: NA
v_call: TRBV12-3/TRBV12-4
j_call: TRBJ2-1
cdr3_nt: TGTGCCAGCACCTCCGGGACACCTTCCTACAATGAGCAGTTCTTT
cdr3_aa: CASTSGTPSYNEQFF

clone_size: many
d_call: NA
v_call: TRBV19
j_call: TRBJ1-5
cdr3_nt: TGTGCCAGTAGTTCCGGGACCGCGAGCAATCAGCCCCAGCATTTT
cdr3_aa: CASSSGTASNQPQHF

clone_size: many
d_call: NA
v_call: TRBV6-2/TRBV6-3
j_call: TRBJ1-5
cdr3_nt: TGTGCCAGCAGCCGCTTGGAGGTATCCATCAATCAGCCCCAGCATTTT
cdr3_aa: CASSRLEVSINQPQHF

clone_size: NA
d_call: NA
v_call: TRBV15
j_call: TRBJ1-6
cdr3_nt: TGTGCCACCAGCAGAGGGCAGGTTCTTCCACCCCTCCACTTT
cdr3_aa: CATSRGQVLPPLHF

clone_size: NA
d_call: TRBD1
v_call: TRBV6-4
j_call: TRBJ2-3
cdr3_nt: TGTGCCGGCAGTGCCAAAGACAGGGGGCGGCCCTGGGATACGCAGTATTTT
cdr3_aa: CAGSAKDRGRPWDTQYF

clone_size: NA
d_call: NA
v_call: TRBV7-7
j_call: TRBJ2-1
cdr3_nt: TGTGCTAGCAGCTTAGACTGGGTCAGGACTTCGGAGCAGTTCTTC
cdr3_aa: CASSLDWVRTSEQFF

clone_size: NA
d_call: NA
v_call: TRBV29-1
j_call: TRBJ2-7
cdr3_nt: TGCAGCGTTTGGGGGTCGGCCGGCGAGCAGTACTTC
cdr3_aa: CSVWGSAGEQYF

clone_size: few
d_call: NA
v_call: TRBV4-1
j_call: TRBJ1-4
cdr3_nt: TGCGCCAGCAGCCAAGCAGGTCCTAATGAAAAACTGTTTTTT
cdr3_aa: CASSQAGPNEKLFF

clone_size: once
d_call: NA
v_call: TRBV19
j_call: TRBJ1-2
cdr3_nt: TGTGCCAGTAGTATTCGGGTAGACTATGGCTACACCTTC
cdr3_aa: CASSIRVDYGYTF

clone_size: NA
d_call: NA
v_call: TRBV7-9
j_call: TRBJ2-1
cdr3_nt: TGTGCCAGCAGCTTAGCGGCTAGCTACAATGAGCAGTTCTTC
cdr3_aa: CASSLAASYNEQFF

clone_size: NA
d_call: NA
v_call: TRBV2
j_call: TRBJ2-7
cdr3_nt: TGTGCCAGCAGCTCGAGGGAAACCTACGAGCAGTACTTC
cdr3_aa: CASSSRETYEQYF